This TCR beta chain was documented in a study of T cell responses to AZD1222 COVID-19 vaccine. Study as a whole: Second-dose intervals near 4 or 12 weeks were combined. Findings and caveats of the study: Spike-specific TCR breadth and depth went up after people got two AZD1222 doses. Donors were largely white British and mainly female; clonal diversity was possibly underestimated.

This clone has a single count. What it binds is unknown. TCRdb keeps only in-frame clones here, not all; method: immunoSEQ multiplex PCR. The sample records 150,000 or so clones, approximately 90% being singletons. CDR1 is SGHTA, CDR2 FQGNSA, per germline. The CDR3 sequence is 14 residues long. After removal of 3 bases from V and 6 bases from J, the junction contained 8 bases not matched to a gene. This TCR came from an adult in good health. The chain has TRBV7-2 and TRBJ2-7; 7 bases map to TRBD1. The sample was peripheral blood, taken on day 0 of AZD1222 vaccination. CDR3: CASSLIGTAAEQYF. CDR3 nucleotide sequence: TGTGCCAGCAGCTTGATCGGGACAGCAGCCGAGCAGTACTTC.